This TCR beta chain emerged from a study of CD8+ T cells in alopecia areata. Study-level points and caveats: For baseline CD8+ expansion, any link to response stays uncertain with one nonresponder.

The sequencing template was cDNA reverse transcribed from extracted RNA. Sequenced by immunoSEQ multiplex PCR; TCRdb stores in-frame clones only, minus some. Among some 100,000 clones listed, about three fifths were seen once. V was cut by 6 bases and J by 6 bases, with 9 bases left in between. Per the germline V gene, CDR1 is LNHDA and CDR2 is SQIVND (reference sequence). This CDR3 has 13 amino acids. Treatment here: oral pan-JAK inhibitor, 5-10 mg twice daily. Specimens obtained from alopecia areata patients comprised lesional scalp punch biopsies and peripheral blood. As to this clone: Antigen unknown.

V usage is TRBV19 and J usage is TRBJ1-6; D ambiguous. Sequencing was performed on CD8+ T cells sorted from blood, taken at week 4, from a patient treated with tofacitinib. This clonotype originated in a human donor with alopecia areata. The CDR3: CASSPGFNSPLHF. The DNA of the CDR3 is TGTGCCAGTAGCCCGGGCTTTAATTCACCCCTCCACTTT.